Listed below are T cell receptor beta chains from one sample, sequenced in a study of glioma-infiltrating T cells after dendritic cell vaccination. The table came from immunoSEQ multiplex PCR; TCRdb's copy has only in-frame clones and leaves some out. The repertoire holds 30,000 to 40,000 clones, with around 80% as singletons. The sample consisted of blood, taken before dendritic cell vaccination. Source of these receptors: a human donor with glioblastoma. The CDR3 runs from the conserved cysteine through the conserved F or W. The D gene is left open where the match is weak. For some rows the clone size is stated as once, few or many, or as a class when expanded; others skip it.

D gene,J gene,V gene,clone size,CDR3 DNA,CDR3 protein
NA,TRBJ2-3,TRBV4-2,once,TGTGCCAGCAGCCAAGGGATGACGGGACTCAGCACAGATACGCAGTATTTT,CASSQGMTGLSTDTQYF
NA,TRBJ2-2,TRBV23-1,NA,TGCGCCAGCAGTCAATCCCTGGGGAGGGGGTTGATCGGGGAGCTGTTTTTT,CASSQSLGRGLIGELFF
TRBD1,TRBJ2-3,TRBV29-1,NA,TGCAGCGTTGGACAGGGCGGCACAGATACGCAGTATTTT,CSVGQGGTDTQYF
TRBD2,TRBJ2-7,TRBV9,NA,TGTGCCAGCAGCGCGGGAGGGGGGGGGCCCGAGCAGTACTTC,CASSAGGGGPEQYF
NA,TRBJ2-4,TRBV7-2,NA,TGTGCCAGCAGCAAAACAGGATGGGAAAACATTCAGTACTTC,CASSKTGWENIQYF
TRBD1,TRBJ1-1,TRBV4-1,NA,TGCGCCAGCAGGCTGACAGGGGCGACAAGACCTTCGAACACTGAAGCTTTCTTT,CASRLTGATRPSNTEAFF
TRBD1,TRBJ1-4,TRBV28,NA,TGTGCCAGCAGGACCTCCGGGACAGGGGGTGAAAAACTGTTTTTT,CASRTSGTGGEKLFF
NA,TRBJ2-1,TRBV2,NA,TGTGCCAGCCGCGCAGGCCCGTTAGGATTCAATGAGCAGTTCTTC,CASRAGPLGFNEQFF
NA,TRBJ1-5,TRBV6-1,NA,TGTGCCAGCAGGGAGACAGGTAACAATCAGCCCCAGCATTTT,CASRETGNNQPQHF
TRBD1,TRBJ1-1,TRBV18,NA,TGTGCCAGCTCACCGAATAGCCTGACAGGGGGCACTGAAGCTTTCTTT,CASSPNSLTGGTEAFF
NA,TRBJ2-6,TRBV5-1,NA,TGCGCCAGCAGCTTGGGGGAGAGGGCTGGGGCCAACGTCCTGACTTTC,CASSLGERAGANVLTF
TRBD2,TRBJ2-1,TRBV7-9,NA,TGTGCCAGCAGCTTATCCCTAGCGGGCCAACTCTCCTACAATGAGCAGTTCTTC,CASSLSLAGQLSYNEQFF
NA,TRBJ2-7,TRBV6-5,few,TGTGCCAGCAAGGGAGGCGAGCAGTACTTC,CASKGGEQYF
TRBD1,TRBJ2-7,TRBV15,NA,TGTGCCACCAGCATCATGGGACAGGGGGGGGGAGAGCAGTACTTC,CATSIMGQGGGEQYF
NA,TRBJ2-7,TRBV14,once,TGTGCCAGCAGCCAAGGGGCAGGGAGGTCCTACGAGCAGTACTTC,CASSQGAGRSYEQYF
TRBD1,TRBJ1-1,TRBV27,NA,TGTGCCAGCACCCCCCAGACAGGGCCGGGGACTGAAGCTTTCTTT,CASTPQTGPGTEAFF
NA,TRBJ1-3,TRBV11-2,NA,TGTGCCAGCAGCTTCCGGGGTCTCACTGGAAACACCATATATTTT,CASSFRGLTGNTIYF
TRBD2,TRBJ2-1,TRBV10-3,NA,TGTGCCATTACACCGGGGGGGAAGAGTGAGCAGTTCTTC,CAITPGGKSEQFF
TRBD2,TRBJ2-3,TRBV9,NA,TGTGCCAGCAGCGTAGCTGGGACTAGCGCAGATACGCAGTATTTT,CASSVAGTSADTQYF
NA,TRBJ1-4,TRBV6-1,NA,TGTGCCAGCAGTTTACAGACAACTAATGAAAAACTGTTTTTT,CASSLQTTNEKLFF
NA,TRBJ2-3,TRBV7-9,NA,TGTGCCAGCAGCTTAGCCTATGATACGCAGTATTTT,CASSLAYDTQYF
TRBD1,TRBJ1-5,TRBV27,NA,TGTGCCAGCAGTTTTGACAGGGTTCAGCCCCAGCATTTT,CASSFDRVQPQHF
NA,TRBJ2-1,TRBV7-8,NA,TGTGCCAGCAGCCTAACGAGGTTGGAGCAGTTCTTC,CASSLTRLEQFF
NA,TRBJ2-5,TRBV7-7,NA,TGTGCTAGCAGCTTAGGGACTGCAGAGACCCAGTACTTC,CASSLGTAETQYF
TRBD2,TRBJ2-5,TRBV5-6,NA,TGTGCCAGCAGCTTGGGGCTAGCGGGGGGGCGAGAGACCCAGTACTTC,CASSLGLAGGRETQYF
NA,TRBJ1-2,TRBV7-9,NA,TGTGCCAGCAGACCCCAGACTAGAGCGACGGGAGCTAACTATGGCTACACCTTC,CASRPQTRATGANYGYTF
TRBD2,TRBJ2-3,TRBV10-2,NA,TGCGCCAGCAGCCATACTAGCGGGGGCACAGATACGCAGTATTTT,CASSHTSGGTDTQYF
NA,TRBJ2-3,TRBV5-1,once,TGCGCCAGCAGCCGCCCCACCCCCGCTCGAGGGGGAGAATGGTCAGATACGCAGTATTTT,CASSRPTPARGGEWSDTQYF
NA,TRBJ1-1,TRBV10-3,few,TGTGCCATCAGTGAGTCGTCTCTAGTGACTGAAGCTTTCTTT,CAISESSLVTEAFF
TRBD2,TRBJ2-3,TRBV6-4,few,TGTGCCAGCAGTGAGACTAGCGGGGGCCTTGGGGATACGCAGTATTTT,CASSETSGGLGDTQYF
TRBD2,TRBJ2-5,TRBV7-2,few,TGTGCCAGCAAATGGACTAGCGGGGGGCCCAGAGAGACCCAGTACTTC,CASKWTSGGPRETQYF
TRBD2,TRBJ2-1,TRBV4-1,NA,TGCGCCAGCAGCCATAGGACTAGCAGCCGGGATGAGCAGTTCTTC,CASSHRTSSRDEQFF
NA,TRBJ1-1,TRBV11-1,NA,TGTGCCAGCAGCTTAGACTCACAGACTGAAGCTTTCTTT,CASSLDSQTEAFF
TRBD2,TRBJ2-3,TRBV28,NA,TGTGCCAGCAGTCCCCTTAGCGGGGGCACAGATACGCAGTATTTT,CASSPLSGGTDTQYF
NA,TRBJ2-7,TRBV15,NA,TGTGCCACCAGCACTACAGTAGACTACGAGCAGTACTTC,CATSTTVDYEQYF
NA,TRBJ1-2,TRBV30,NA,TGTGCCTGGACCCTCACGGCAGGGGTCTATGGCTACACCTTC,CAWTLTAGVYGYTF
NA,TRBJ1-2,TRBV19,NA,TGTGCCAGTAGTATGGGGACAAGCTCTGGCTACACCTTC,CASSMGTSSGYTF
TRBD2,TRBJ2-1,TRBV5-4,NA,TGTGCCAGCAGCTCTCGATTTAGCGGGGGGTCTGATGAGCAGTTCTTC,CASSSRFSGGSDEQFF
NA,TRBJ2-4,TRBV11-2,NA,TGTGCCAGCAGCTTATCGGGAGCCAAAAACATTCAGTACTTC,CASSLSGAKNIQYF
TRBD1,TRBJ1-2,TRBV6-5,NA,TGTGCCAGCAGCGAACAGGGGGGGGCCTATGGCTACACCTTC,CASSEQGGAYGYTF
NA,TRBJ2-2,TRBV10-2,NA,TGCGCCAGCAGCCCCGGGGTTACCGGGGAGCTGTTTTTT,CASSPGVTGELFF
TRBD2,TRBJ2-7,TRBV7-3,NA,TGTGCCAGCAGCTTAAGCGGGGGGAGCAACGAGCAGTACTTC,CASSLSGGSNEQYF
NA,TRBJ2-2,TRBV9,once,TGTGCCAGCAGCGTAGTGGACTACACCGGGGAGCTGTTTTTT,CASSVVDYTGELFF
NA,TRBJ1-6,TRBV7-9,NA,TGTGCCAGCAGCTTATCGGGGGAGGGTTCACCCCTCCACTTT,CASSLSGEGSPLHF
TRBD1,TRBJ2-7,TRBV2,NA,TGTGCCAGCAGTGAAAACTATGAGACAGGGGGCTACGAGCAGTACTTC,CASSENYETGGYEQYF
NA,TRBJ1-2,TRBV19,few,TGTGCCAGTAGTATGACAAGCGGGGTTTACACCTTC,CASSMTSGVYTF
NA,TRBJ1-2,TRBV19,once,TGTGCCAGTAGTATTTATCATGGCGACACCATCTATGGCTACACCTTC,CASSIYHGDTIYGYTF
TRBD1,TRBJ2-2,TRBV5-1,few,TGCGCCAGCAGCTCCTACAGGGGGCCGGCCGGGGAGCTGTTTTTT,CASSSYRGPAGELFF
TRBD1,TRBJ2-7,TRBV2,NA,TGTGCCAGCAGTGAAGAACCCCCGGCAGGGGGCTACGAGCAGTACTTC,CASSEEPPAGGYEQYF
TRBD2,TRBJ2-7,TRBV4-2,NA,TGTGCCAGCAGCCAAGATTCCCCGGGACTAGCGGGCTACGAGCAGTACTTC,CASSQDSPGLAGYEQYF
TRBD2,TRBJ2-1,TRBV11-3,NA,TGTGCCAGCAGCTCGGGACTAGCCGGTAATGAGCAGTTCTTC,CASSSGLAGNEQFF
NA,TRBJ2-3,TRBV19,NA,TGTGCCAGTACGTTGGGGGAGGCGCAGTATTTT,CASTLGEAQYF
TRBD2,TRBJ2-3,TRBV6-5,NA,TGTGCCAGCAGTTACGGGGCTAGCGGGGGTGATACGCAGTATTTT,CASSYGASGGDTQYF
TRBD1,TRBJ2-2,TRBV7-9,NA,TGTGCCAGCAGCTTCTTGGACAGGTCCACCGGGGAGCTGTTTTTT,CASSFLDRSTGELFF
NA,TRBJ1-6,TRBV5-4,once,TGTGCCAGCAGCTTAGACATGAAGAATTCCCCCCTCCACTTT,CASSLDMKNSPLHF
TRBD1,TRBJ1-1,TRBV2,NA,TGTGCCAGCAGGTGGGAGACAGGGGCGGACACTGAAGCTTTCTTT,CASRWETGADTEAFF
NA,TRBJ1-6,TRBV4-1,NA,TGCGCCAGCAGCCAAGCGACATTTCGTTCACCCCTCCACTTT,CASSQATFRSPLHF
TRBD2,TRBJ2-7,TRBV5-1,NA,TGCGCCAGCAGCCAGCGACTAGCGGGGGGGAACGAGCAGTACTTC,CASSQRLAGGNEQYF
NA,TRBJ2-4,TRBV30,NA,TGTGCCTGGAGTGCAGAGGGGGGAGGGGAGTACTTC,CAWSAEGGGEYF
NA,TRBJ1-5,TRBV5-4,NA,TGTGCCAGCAGCCCTGACGGGGGGCTCCAGCCCCAGCATTTT,CASSPDGGLQPQHF